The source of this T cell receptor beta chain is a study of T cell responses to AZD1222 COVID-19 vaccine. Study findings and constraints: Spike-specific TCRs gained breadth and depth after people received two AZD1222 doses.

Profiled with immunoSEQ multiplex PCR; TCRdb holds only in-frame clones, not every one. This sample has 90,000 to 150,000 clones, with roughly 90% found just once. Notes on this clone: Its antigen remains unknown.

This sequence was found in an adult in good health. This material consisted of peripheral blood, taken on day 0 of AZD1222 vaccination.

The CDR3 here is CASSQGWSNEKLFF. CDR3 in DNA: TGTGCCAGCTCACAGGGTTGGAGTAATGAAAAACTGTTTTTT. The gene calls are TRBV18 and TRBJ1-4; D is ambiguous. Germline CDR1 reads KGHSH; CDR2 reads LQKENI. The CDR3 is 14 amino acids. V was trimmed by 4 bases and J by 4 bases, leaving 10 bases between them.